This entry lists 29 T cell receptor beta chains sequenced from one sample in a study of blood T cell repertoires in COVID-19 (dated by TCRdb to the early 2020s). The library was built by means of the immunoSEQ multiplex PCR assay. Held by TCRdb, this immuneACCESS table contains in-frame sequences only and omits some clones. Under half of the omission traces to an unresolved V gene where checked; the cause of the rest is unknown. Here the sample has under 200,000 clones; approximately 83% occur a single time. About 2.6% of the sample rests with the top ten. Sequencing was carried out using peripheral blood. These receptor sequences come from a human donor with acute or convalescent COVID-19. The donor label of this sample is uncertain.

The V and J genes are TRBV6-1 and TRBJ1-4; D might be TRBD1 (6 bases). The germline V gene encodes CDR1 MNHNS and CDR2 SASEGT. The CDR3 has 15 residues. Trimming cost V 3 bases and J 7 bases, with 15 bases left between them. The CDR3, as DNA: TGTGCCAGCAGTGAGCCACAGGGAGCTGGTGAAAAACTGTTTTTT. Amino acid sequence: CASSEPQGAGEKLFF.

The chain links TRBV7-2 to TRBJ1-1; D is unclear. Deletions cut 2 bases from V and 2 bases from J, with 9 bases between. The length of the CDR3 is 14 residues. The germline CDR1 and CDR2 sequences are SGHTA and FQGNSA. Here the CDR3 DNA reads TGTGCCAGCAGCTTAACGGGTCTTAACACTGAAGCTTTCTTT. Its protein product is CASSLTGLNTEAFF.

This rearrangement joins TRBV6-5 to TRBJ2-5, with a possible D match to TRBD1 (6 bases). CDR3 size: 13 residues. Germline CDR1 and CDR2: MNHEY and SVGAGI. Trimming removed 2 bases from V and 4 bases from J, with 8 bases in between. This chain's CDR3 is CASSYDRLETQYF. The CDR3, as DNA: TGTGCCAGCAGTTACGACAGGTTAGAGACCCAGTACTTC.

The chain employs TRBV18 and TRBJ2-5; no reliable D call. The germline CDR1 and CDR2 sequences are KGHSH and LQKENI. V lost 4 bases to trimming and J lost 3 bases, with 9 bases between them. This CDR3 is built from 13 residues. The CDR3 DNA follows: TGTGCCAGCTCACGGGCCCTAAAAGAGACCCAGTACTTC. Its protein product is CASSRALKETQYF.

The rearrangement uses TRBV9 and TRBJ2-3, with 12 bases that match TRBD2. Germline V gives CDR1 SGDLS, CDR2 YYNGEE. The CDR3 is made up of 17 amino acids. V was clipped by 7 bases and J by 1 base; unmatched bases: 10. The CDR3 nucleotides read TGTGCCAGCGCAAGGACTAGCGGGGCGGTGGGCACAGATACGCAGTATTTT. Translated, it gives CASARTSGAVGTDTQYF.

The rearrangement links TRBV11-2 to TRBJ2-1, with 8 nucleotides matching TRBD1. This CDR3 spans 15 amino acids. After removal of 4 bases from V and 9 bases from J, the junction contained 11 bases not matched to a gene. The V gene's germline CDR1 is SGHAT and CDR2 FQNNGV. CDR3 in DNA: TGTGCCAGCAGCTATGGACAGGGTTGGTCGGGTGAGCAGTTCTTC. Translated, it gives CASSYGQGWSGEQFF.

The count of this clone is one. This chain links TRBV6-6 with TRBJ1-1; 8 bases line up with TRBD1. The germline V gene encodes CDR1 MNHNY and CDR2 SVGAGI (reference sequence). The CDR3 is 15 residues long. V lost 0 bases and J lost 5; bases outside the gene matches: 5. The CDR3 reads CASSYSGQGDTEAFF. The CDR3 DNA reads as TGTGCCAGCAGTTACTCTGGACAGGGAGATACTGAAGCTTTCTTT.

The rearrangement joins TRBV2 to TRBJ2-7; no clear D. Germline V gene sequence: CDR1 SNHLY, CDR2 FYNNEI. The ends were cut back, 6 bases at V and 0 bases at J, with 6 bases in the middle. CDR3 length equals 12 residues. This chain's CDR3 is CASRTLSYEQYF. CDR3 nucleotide sequence: TGTGCCAGCAGGACACTCTCCTACGAGCAGTACTTC.

The chain uses TRBV28 and TRBJ1-6, with TRBD1 matching 8 bases. Germline trimming cut 9 bases from V and 7 bases from J; bases unmatched to any gene: 8. CDR3 length: 14 residues. CDR1 is MDHEN and CDR2 is SYDVKM in the germline V gene. CDR3 amino acids: CASGTGGSNSPLHF. Here the CDR3 DNA reads TGTGCCAGTGGTACAGGGGGATCGAATTCACCCCTCCACTTT.

The gene calls are TRBV3-1 (or the pseudogene TRBV3-2) and TRBJ1-1; no reliable D call. Germline CDR1 LGHDT, CDR2 YNNKEL (reference sequence). V was cut by 5 bases and J by 5 bases, with 12 bases left in between. The CDR3 extends over 13 amino acids. DNA for the CDR3: TGTGCCAGCAGCAAAAATACAGTGACTGAAGCTTTCTTT. It encodes CASSKNTVTEAFF.

The DNA for the CDR3 is TGTGCCAGCAGCGAGGGTCCTTCCGATTATGGCTACACCTTC. It encodes CASSEGPSDYGYTF. The chain is built from TRBV6-5 and TRBJ1-2; D is undetermined. Per germline, CDR1 MNHEY and CDR2 SVGAGI. The CDR3 is made up of 14 amino acids. Trimming stripped 6 bases from V and 5 bases from J, with 16 bases between.

The rearrangement links TRBV19 to TRBJ1-4; D not resolved. Germline CDR1 is LNHDA and CDR2 is SQIVND (reference sequence). V was clipped by 5 bases and J by 6 bases, with 13 bases between them. CDR3 length equals 14 residues. The chain's CDR3 is CASSSPGRDEKLFF. In DNA form, the CDR3 reads TGTGCCAGTAGTTCCCCCGGGAGGGATGAAAAACTGTTTTTT.

This chain uses TRBV6-5 with TRBJ1-3; D gene ambiguous. CDR3 length: 12 amino acids. Trimming took off 7 bases at V and 3 bases at J, with 7 bases between the two ends. Per germline, CDR1 MNHEY and CDR2 SVGAGI. The CDR3 here is CASNSLGNTIYF. The CDR3 DNA reads as TGTGCCAGCAACAGCCTTGGAAACACCATATATTTT.

This chain uses TRBV7-9 with TRBJ2-1; D ambiguous. This CDR3 has 12 residues. Germline CDR1 is SEHNR and CDR2 is FQNEAQ (reference sequence). V was shortened by 2 bases and J by 10 bases, with 9 bases between the two germline ends. The chain's CDR3 is CASSLRRYEQFF. The CDR3 coding sequence is TGTGCCAGCAGCTTACGCAGATACGAGCAGTTCTTC.

The rearrangement links TRBV20-1 to TRBJ1-2, with D possibly being TRBD1 (5 bases). CDR1 and CDR2 (germline): DFQATT, SNEGSKA (reference sequence). This CDR3 comprises 11 residues. The CDR3 here is CSLRDNYGYTF. For the CDR3, the DNA is TGCAGCCTCAGGGATAACTATGGCTACACCTTC.

J is TRBJ2-1 and V is TRBV12-3 or TRBV12-4; 7 nucleotides agree with TRBD1. The CDR3 is made up of 13 amino acids. The trim removed 9 bases at V and 6 bases at J, leaving 8 bases unmatched. The CDR3 DNA reads as TGTGCCAGTAGCATACAGGGGCCCAATGAGCAGTTCTTC. It is translated as CASSIQGPNEQFF.

The sample holds a few counts of this clone. The V call is TRBV25-1, the J call TRBJ1-4; D is perhaps TRBD1 (6 bases). V was shortened by 3 bases and J by 5 bases, with 16 bases between the two germline ends. Per germline, CDR1 MGHDK and CDR2 SYGVNS. The CDR3 extends over 16 amino acids. The CDR3 nucleotides are TGTGCCAGCAGTGATCTCAGGTTAAGGGGGAATGAAAAACTGTTTTTT. Its translation is CASSDLRLRGNEKLFF.

V gene TRBV28 combines with J gene TRBJ2-7; 7 positions match TRBD1. The CDR3 loop spans 15 amino acids. Losses at the gene ends were 3 bases for V and 6 bases for J; bases not matched to a gene: 11. In germline, CDR1 is MDHEN, CDR2 SYDVKM. CDR3 in DNA: TGTGCCAGCAGTTTCCTCAGTGGGGGACAGTCCGAGCAGTACTTC. The encoded protein is CASSFLSGGQSEQYF.

CDR3 nucleotide sequence: TGTGCCAGCAGCCCCGCTCCCTCCTCGACTTCTGGGGGAAACACCATATATTTT. This codes for CASSPAPSSTSGGNTIYF. This chain connects TRBV7-6 to TRBJ1-3, with no clear D. The germline CDR1 and CDR2 sequences are SGHVS and FNYEAQ. Trimming took off 5 bases at V and 4 bases at J, with 24 bases between the two ends. The CDR3 has 18 residues.

J is TRBJ1-1 and V is TRBV5-6, with D tentatively TRBD1 (5 bases). The germline V gene encodes CDR1 SGHDT and CDR2 YYEEEE. This CDR3 contains 13 residues. Trimming cost V 0 bases and J 4 bases, with 7 bases left between them. The DNA of the CDR3 is TGTGCCAGCAGCTTGGGTAGGGGCACTGAAGCTTTCTTT. This translates into CASSLGRGTEAFF.

This chain connects TRBV18 to TRBJ1-3; possibly TRBD1 for D (6 bases). Trimming pared 5 bases from V and 0 bases from J, leaving 11 bases between. Germline V gene sequence: CDR1 KGHSH, CDR2 LQKENI. The CDR3 totals 15 residues. For the CDR3, the DNA is TGTGCCAGCTCATCTTCAGGGGCCTCTGGAAACACCATATATTTT. Translating it yields CASSSSGASGNTIYF.

This clone was seen more than once but under ten times. The genes are TRBV11-2 and TRBJ2-6; possible D gene TRBD1, 5 bases. Germline-derived CDR1 and CDR2 are SGHAT and FQNNGV. Trimming shortened V by 1 base and J by 2 bases, and 15 bases separated the two germline ends. The CDR3 extends over 18 amino acids. The CDR3 loop is CASSLGGRAKPGANVLTF. The CDR3 DNA reads TGTGCCAGCAGCTTAGGTGGCAGGGCTAAACCTGGGGCCAACGTCCTGACTTTC.

The sample holds a few counts of this clone. The CDR3 protein is CASSYPGDRDSYGYTF. The CDR3 DNA sequence: TGTGCCAGCAGTTACCCGGGGGACAGGGACAGCTATGGCTACACCTTC. This chain links TRBV28 with TRBJ1-2; 9 bases align to TRBD1. Per the germline V gene, CDR1 is MDHEN and CDR2 is SYDVKM. The CDR3 loop spans 16 amino acids. Losses at the gene ends were 4 bases for V and 4 bases for J; bases not matched to a gene: 10.

The V gene is TRBV20-1, the J gene TRBJ2-1, with 7 bases fitting TRBD2. CDR1 and CDR2 (germline): DFQATT, SNEGSKA (reference sequence). With 3 bases clipped from V and 5 bases from J, the junction kept 10 bases outside the gene matches. The CDR3 extends over 15 amino acids. The CDR3 protein is CSASVNSGENNEQFF. The CDR3 bases are TGCAGTGCTAGTGTCAACAGCGGGGAGAACAATGAGCAGTTCTTC.

This chain joins TRBV5-1 and TRBJ2-3; 9 nucleotides agree with TRBD2. V was pared by 3 bases and J by 0 bases, with 5 bases of the junction left unmatched. CDR3 length: 16 amino acids. Germline V gene sequence: CDR1 SGHRS, CDR2 YFSETQ. The CDR3 sequence: CASSWTSAPSTDTQYF. In nucleotides, the CDR3 is TGCGCCAGCAGCTGGACTAGCGCCCCTAGCACAGATACGCAGTATTTT.

The chain joins TRBV5-5 to TRBJ1-5; D unclear. V was shortened by 2 bases and J by 6 bases, with 18 bases between the two germline ends. Germline V gene sequence: CDR1 SGHKS, CDR2 YYEKEE (reference sequence). The CDR3 is 16 amino acids. The chain's CDR3 is CASSFGSSGSGQPQHF. The CDR3 region has the DNA TGTGCCAGCAGCTTCGGGAGTTCGGGGTCCGGTCAGCCCCAGCATTTT.

V gene TRBV18 combines with J gene TRBJ1-5; no clear D gene. Germline CDR1 and CDR2: KGHSH and LQKENI. V was trimmed by 2 bases and J by 2 bases, leaving 7 bases between them. This CDR3 contains 14 residues. The DNA of the CDR3 is TGTGCCAGCTCACCAATGGGAGGCAATCAGCCCCAGCATTTT. Its translation: CASSPMGGNQPQHF.

The rearrangement links TRBV5-1 to TRBJ1-4, with D possibly being TRBD1 (5 bases). The CDR3 extends over 14 amino acids. CDR1 is SGHRS, CDR2 YFSETQ, per germline. V was trimmed by 0 bases and J by 7 bases, leaving 10 bases between them. The CDR3 region has the DNA TGCGCCAGCAGCTTGGTCCAGGGCGCTGAAAAACTGTTTTTT. Its protein product is CASSLVQGAEKLFF.

The chain couples TRBV28 to TRBJ1-4; no clear D. CDR3 size: 11 residues. Germline V gene data show CDR1 as MDHEN and CDR2 as SYDVKM. V lost 6 bases, J lost 4 bases, and 3 bases lay in between. CDR3 sequence: CASSLNEKLFF. The CDR3 DNA is TGTGCCAGCAGCCTTAATGAAAAACTGTTTTTT. The whole variable domain, filled in from reference TRBV28 and TRBJ1-4, reads DVKVTQSSRYLVKRTGEKVFLECVQDMDHENMFWYRQDPGLGLRLIYFSYDVKMKEKGDIPEGYSVSREKKERFSLILESASTNQTSMYLCASSLNEKLFFGSGTQLSVL.